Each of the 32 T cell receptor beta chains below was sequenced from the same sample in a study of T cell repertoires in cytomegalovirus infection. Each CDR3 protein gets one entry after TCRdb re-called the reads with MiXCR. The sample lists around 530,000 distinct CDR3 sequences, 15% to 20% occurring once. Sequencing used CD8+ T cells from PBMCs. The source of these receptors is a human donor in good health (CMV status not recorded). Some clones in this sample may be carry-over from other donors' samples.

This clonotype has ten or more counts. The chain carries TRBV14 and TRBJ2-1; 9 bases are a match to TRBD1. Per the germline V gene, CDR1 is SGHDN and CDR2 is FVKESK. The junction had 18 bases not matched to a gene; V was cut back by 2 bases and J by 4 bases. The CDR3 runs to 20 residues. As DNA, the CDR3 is TGTGCCAGCAGCCAAACGGTTCGGGACAGGGTGAATCGTTTTTACAATGAGCAGTTCTTC. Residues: CASSQTVRDRVNRFYNEQFF.

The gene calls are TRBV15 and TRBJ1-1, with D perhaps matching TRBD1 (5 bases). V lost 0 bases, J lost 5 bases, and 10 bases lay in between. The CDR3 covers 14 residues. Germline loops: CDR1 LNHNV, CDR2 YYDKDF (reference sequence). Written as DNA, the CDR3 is TGTGCCACCAGCAGAGAGATGGGGGAAACTGAAGCTTTCTTT. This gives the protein CATSREMGETEAFF.

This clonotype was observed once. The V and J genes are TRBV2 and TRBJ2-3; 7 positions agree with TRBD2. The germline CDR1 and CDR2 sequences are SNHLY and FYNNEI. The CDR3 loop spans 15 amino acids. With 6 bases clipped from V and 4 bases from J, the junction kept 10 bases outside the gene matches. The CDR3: CASSLRDYFSDTQYF. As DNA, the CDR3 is TGTGCCAGCAGCCTCCGGGACTATTTTTCAGATACGCAGTATTTT. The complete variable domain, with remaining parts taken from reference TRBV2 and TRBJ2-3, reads EPEVTQTPSHQVTQMGQEVILRCVPISNHLYFYWYRQILGQKVEFLVSFYNNEISEKSEIFDDQFSVERPDGSNFTLKIRSTKLEDSAMYFCASSLRDYFSDTQYFGPGTRLTVL.

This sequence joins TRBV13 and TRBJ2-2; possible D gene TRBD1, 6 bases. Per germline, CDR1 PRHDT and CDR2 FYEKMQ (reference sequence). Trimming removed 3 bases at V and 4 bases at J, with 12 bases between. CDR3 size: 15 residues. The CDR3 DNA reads TGTGCCAGCAGCTTTCCGGGACACCTCACCGGGGAGCTGTTTTTT. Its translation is CASSFPGHLTGELFF.

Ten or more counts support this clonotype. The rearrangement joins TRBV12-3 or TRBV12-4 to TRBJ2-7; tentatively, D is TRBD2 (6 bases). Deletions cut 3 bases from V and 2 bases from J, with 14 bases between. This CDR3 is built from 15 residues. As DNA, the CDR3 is TGTGCCAGCAGTTTTTCCGGGGGTCCTGCCTACGAGCAGTACTTC. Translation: CASSFSGGPAYEQYF.

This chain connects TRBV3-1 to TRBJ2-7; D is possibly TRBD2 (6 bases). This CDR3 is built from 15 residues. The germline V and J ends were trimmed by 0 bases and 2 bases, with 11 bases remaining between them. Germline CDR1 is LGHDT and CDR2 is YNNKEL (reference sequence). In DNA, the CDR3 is TGTGCCAGCAGCCAAGATCGGGGGAGACCCTACGAGCAGTACTTC. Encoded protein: CASSQDRGRPYEQYF.

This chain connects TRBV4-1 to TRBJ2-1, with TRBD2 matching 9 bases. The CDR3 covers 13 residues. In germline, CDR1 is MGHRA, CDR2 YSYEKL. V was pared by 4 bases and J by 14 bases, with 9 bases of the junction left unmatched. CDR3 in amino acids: CASSPLTSGLEFF. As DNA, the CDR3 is TGCGCCAGCAGCCCGTTGACTAGCGGTCTGGAGTTCTTC.

In DNA, the CDR3 is TGTGCCAGCAGTTTATCACGGAACTCTGGAAACACCATATATTTT. As protein: CASSLSRNSGNTIYF. The chain employs TRBV27 and TRBJ1-3, with D uncertain. V was pared by 0 bases and J by 0 bases, with 6 bases between. This CDR3 comprises 15 residues. Germline V gene sequence: CDR1 MNHEY, CDR2 SMNVEV (reference sequence).

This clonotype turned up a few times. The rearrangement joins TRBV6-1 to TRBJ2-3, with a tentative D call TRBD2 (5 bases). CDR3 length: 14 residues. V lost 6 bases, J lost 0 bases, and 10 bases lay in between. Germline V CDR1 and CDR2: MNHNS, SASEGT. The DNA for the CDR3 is TGTGCCAGCAGGGACTCGTATAGCACAGATACGCAGTATTTT. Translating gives CASRDSYSTDTQYF.

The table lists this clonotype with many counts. The CDR3 coding sequence is TGTGCCAGCAGCCAAGACGGGGGACAGGGGGATATCACACACACAGATACGCAGTATTTT. Its protein is CASSQDGGQGDITHTDTQYF. The V gene is TRBV4-2, the J gene TRBJ2-3; 11 bases align to TRBD1. Losses at the gene ends were 0 bases for V and 2 bases for J; bases not matched to a gene: 13. CDR3 length: 20 amino acids. Germline V gives CDR1 LGHNA, CDR2 YNFKEQ.

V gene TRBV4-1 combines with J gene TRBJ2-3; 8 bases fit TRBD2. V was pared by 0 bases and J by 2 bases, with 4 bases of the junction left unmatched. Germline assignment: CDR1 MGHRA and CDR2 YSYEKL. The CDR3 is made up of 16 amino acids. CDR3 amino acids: CASSQEQRGNTDTQYF. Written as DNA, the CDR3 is TGCGCCAGCAGCCAAGAGCAGCGGGGGAACACAGATACGCAGTATTTT.

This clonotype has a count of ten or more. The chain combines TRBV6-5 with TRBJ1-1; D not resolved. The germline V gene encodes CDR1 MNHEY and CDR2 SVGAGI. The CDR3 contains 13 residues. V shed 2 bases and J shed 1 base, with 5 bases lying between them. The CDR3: CASSYQSNTEAFF. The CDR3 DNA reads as TGTGCCAGCAGTTACCAATCGAACACTGAAGCTTTCTTT.

CDR3 region: CASSLPGTGGIEAFF. Here the CDR3 DNA reads TGTGCCAGCAGCTTACCCGGGACAGGGGGCATTGAAGCTTTCTTT. The chain couples TRBV13 to TRBJ1-1; 12 nucleotides align to TRBD1. Germline values: CDR1 PRHDT, CDR2 FYEKMQ (reference sequence). The CDR3 is 15 amino acids. After removal of 2 bases from V and 7 bases from J, the junction contained 5 bases not matched to a gene. Filled out from reference TRBV13 and TRBJ1-1, the complete variable domain reads AAGVIQSPRHLIKEKRETATLKCYPIPRHDTVYWYQQGPGQDPQFLISFYEKMQSDKGSIPDRFSAQQFSDYHSELNMSSLELGDSALYFCASSLPGTGGIEAFFGQGTRLTVV.

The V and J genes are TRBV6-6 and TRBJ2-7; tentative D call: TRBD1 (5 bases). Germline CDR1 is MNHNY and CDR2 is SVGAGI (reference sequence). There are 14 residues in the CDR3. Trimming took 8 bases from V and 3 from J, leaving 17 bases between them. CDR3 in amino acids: CASESQDELYEQYF. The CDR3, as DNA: TGTGCCAGCGAATCACAGGACGAGCTCTACGAGCAGTACTTC.

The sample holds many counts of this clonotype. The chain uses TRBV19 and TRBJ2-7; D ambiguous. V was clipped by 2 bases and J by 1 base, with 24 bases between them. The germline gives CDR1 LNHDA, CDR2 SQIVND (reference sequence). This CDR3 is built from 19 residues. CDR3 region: CASSIILIRAGSDSYEQYF. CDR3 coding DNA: TGTGCCAGTAGTATAATTCTTATTAGGGCAGGATCTGATTCCTACGAGCAGTACTTC.

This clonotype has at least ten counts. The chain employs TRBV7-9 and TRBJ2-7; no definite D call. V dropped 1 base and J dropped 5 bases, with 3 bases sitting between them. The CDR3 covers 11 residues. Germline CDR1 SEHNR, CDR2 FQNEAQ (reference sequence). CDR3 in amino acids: CASSLENEQYF. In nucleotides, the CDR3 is TGTGCCAGCAGCTTAGAGAACGAGCAGTACTTC.

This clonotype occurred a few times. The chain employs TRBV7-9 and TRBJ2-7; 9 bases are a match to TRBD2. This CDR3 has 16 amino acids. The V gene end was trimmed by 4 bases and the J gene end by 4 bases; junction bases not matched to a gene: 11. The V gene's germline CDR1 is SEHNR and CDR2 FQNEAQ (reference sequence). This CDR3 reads CASSSSGSGGLYEQYF. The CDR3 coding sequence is TGTGCCAGCAGCTCCTCGGGTAGCGGGGGTTTATACGAGCAGTACTTC.

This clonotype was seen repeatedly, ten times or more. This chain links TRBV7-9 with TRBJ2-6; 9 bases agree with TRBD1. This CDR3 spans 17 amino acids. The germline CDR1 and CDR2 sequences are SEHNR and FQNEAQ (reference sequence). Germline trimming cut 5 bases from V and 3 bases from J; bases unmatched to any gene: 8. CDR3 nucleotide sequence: TGTGCCAGCAGCGCCTCCGGGACAGGGAGTGGGGCCAACGTCCTGACTTTC. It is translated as CASSASGTGSGANVLTF.

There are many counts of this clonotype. The CDR3 is CASSLGEADTQYF. CDR3 nucleotide sequence: TGTGCCAGCAGCTTGGGAGAGGCAGATACGCAGTATTTT. The rearrangement links TRBV27 to TRBJ2-3, with a weak D call TRBD2 (5 bases). Germline V gene sequence: CDR1 MNHEY, CDR2 SMNVEV (reference sequence). The ends were cut back, 6 bases at V and 4 bases at J, with 11 bases in the middle. The CDR3 length is 13 residues.

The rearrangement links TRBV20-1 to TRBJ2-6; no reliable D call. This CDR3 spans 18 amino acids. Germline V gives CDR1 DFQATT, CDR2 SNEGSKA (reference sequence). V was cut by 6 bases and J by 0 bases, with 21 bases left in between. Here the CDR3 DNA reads TGCAGTGCCAAATCGGTCCACAGACAAAACTCTGGGGCCAACGTCCTGACTTTC. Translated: CSAKSVHRQNSGANVLTF.

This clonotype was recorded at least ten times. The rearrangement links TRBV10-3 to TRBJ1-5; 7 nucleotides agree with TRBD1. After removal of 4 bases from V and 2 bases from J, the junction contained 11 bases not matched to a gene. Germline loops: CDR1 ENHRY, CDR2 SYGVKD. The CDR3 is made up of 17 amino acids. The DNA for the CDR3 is TGTGCCATCAGTGCACAGGGGTTGGGTGAGGGCAATCAGCCCCAGCATTTT. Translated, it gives CAISAQGLGEGNQPQHF.

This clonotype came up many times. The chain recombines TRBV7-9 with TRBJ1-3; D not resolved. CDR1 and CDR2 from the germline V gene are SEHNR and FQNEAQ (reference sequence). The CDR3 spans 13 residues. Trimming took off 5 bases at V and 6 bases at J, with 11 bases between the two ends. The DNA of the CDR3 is TGTGCCAGCAGCCGTGGAGTCGTAAACACCATATATTTT. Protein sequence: CASSRGVVNTIYF.

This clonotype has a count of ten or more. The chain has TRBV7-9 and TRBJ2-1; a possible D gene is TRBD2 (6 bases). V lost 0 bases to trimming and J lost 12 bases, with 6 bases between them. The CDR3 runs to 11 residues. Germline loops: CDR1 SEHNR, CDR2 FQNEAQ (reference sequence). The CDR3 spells CASSLAGGQFF. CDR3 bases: TGTGCCAGCAGCTTAGCGGGAGGGCAGTTCTTC. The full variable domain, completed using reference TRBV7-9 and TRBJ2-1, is DTGVSQNPRHKITKRGQNVTFRCDPISEHNRLYWYRQTLGQGPEFLTYFQNEAQLEKSRLLSDRFSAERPKGSFSTLEIQRTEQGDSAMYLCASSLAGGQFFGPGTRLTVL.

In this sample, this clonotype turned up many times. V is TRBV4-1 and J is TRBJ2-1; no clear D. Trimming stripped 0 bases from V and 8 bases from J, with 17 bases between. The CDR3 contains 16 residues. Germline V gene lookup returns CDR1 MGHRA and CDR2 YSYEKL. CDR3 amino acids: CASSQEGLAVPDEQFF. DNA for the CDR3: TGCGCCAGCAGCCAAGAAGGTCTGGCTGTCCCGGATGAGCAGTTCTTC.

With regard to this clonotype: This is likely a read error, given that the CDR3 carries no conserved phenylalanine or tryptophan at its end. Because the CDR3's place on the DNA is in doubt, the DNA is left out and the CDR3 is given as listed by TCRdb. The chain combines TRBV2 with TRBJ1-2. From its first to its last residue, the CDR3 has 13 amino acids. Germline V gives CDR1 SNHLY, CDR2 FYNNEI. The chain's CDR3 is CASSEDTNYGYTL.

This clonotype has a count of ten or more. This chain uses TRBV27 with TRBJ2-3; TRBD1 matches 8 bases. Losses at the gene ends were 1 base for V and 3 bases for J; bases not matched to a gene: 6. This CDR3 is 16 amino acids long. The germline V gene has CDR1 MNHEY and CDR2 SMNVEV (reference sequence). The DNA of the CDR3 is TGTGCCAGCAGTTTATTCGGGACAGGAGCAACAGATACGCAGTATTTT. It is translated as CASSLFGTGATDTQYF.

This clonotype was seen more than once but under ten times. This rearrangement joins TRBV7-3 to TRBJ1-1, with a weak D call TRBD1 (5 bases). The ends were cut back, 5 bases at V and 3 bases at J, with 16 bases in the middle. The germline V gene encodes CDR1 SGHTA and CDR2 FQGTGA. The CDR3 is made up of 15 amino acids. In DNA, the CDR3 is TGTGCCAGCAGCCCCCAGGGATCGGTTTACACTGAAGCTTTCTTT. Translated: CASSPQGSVYTEAFF.

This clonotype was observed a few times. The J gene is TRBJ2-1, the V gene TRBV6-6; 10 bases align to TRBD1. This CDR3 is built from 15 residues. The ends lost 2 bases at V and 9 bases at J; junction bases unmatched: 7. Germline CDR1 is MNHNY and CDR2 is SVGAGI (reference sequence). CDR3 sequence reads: CASSYPGTGVREQFF. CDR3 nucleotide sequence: TGTGCCAGCAGTTACCCTGGGACAGGGGTGCGTGAGCAGTTCTTC.

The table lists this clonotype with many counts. This chain's CDR3 is CASSPPPAGISLEQYF. For the CDR3, the DNA is TGTGCCAGCAGTCCCCCCCCCGCAGGTATAAGTCTCGAGCAGTACTTC. J is TRBJ2-7 and V is TRBV28; the D is unclear. V lost 5 bases and J lost 6, with 23 bases in between. This CDR3 has 16 residues. Looked up from germline, CDR1 is MDHEN and CDR2 is SYDVKM.

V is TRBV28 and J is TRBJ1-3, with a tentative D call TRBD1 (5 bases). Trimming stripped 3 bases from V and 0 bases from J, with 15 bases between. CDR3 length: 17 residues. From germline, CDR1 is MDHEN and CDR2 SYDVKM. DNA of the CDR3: TGTGCCAGCAGTTTCGAGAGAACAGGCCGCTCTGGAAACACCATATATTTT. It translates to CASSFERTGRSGNTIYF. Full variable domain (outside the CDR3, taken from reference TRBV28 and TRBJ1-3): DVKVTQSSRYLVKRTGEKVFLECVQDMDHENMFWYRQDPGLGLRLIYFSYDVKMKEKGDIPEGYSVSREKKERFSLILESASTNQTSMYLCASSFERTGRSGNTIYFGEGSWLTVV.

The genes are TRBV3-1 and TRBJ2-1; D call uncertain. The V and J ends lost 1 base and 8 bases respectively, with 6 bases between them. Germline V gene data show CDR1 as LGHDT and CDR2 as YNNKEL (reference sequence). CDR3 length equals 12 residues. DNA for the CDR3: TGTGCCAGCAGCCAAGGATGGGATGAGCAGTTCTTC. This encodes CASSQGWDEQFF.

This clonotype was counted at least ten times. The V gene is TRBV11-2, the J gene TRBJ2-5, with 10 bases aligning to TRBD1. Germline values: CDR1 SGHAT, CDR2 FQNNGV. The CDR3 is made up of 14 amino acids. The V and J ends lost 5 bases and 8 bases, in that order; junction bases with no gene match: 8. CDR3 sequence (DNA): TGTGCCAGCAGCGCGGGACAGGGGTTGGGAACCCAGTACTTC. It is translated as CASSAGQGLGTQYF.